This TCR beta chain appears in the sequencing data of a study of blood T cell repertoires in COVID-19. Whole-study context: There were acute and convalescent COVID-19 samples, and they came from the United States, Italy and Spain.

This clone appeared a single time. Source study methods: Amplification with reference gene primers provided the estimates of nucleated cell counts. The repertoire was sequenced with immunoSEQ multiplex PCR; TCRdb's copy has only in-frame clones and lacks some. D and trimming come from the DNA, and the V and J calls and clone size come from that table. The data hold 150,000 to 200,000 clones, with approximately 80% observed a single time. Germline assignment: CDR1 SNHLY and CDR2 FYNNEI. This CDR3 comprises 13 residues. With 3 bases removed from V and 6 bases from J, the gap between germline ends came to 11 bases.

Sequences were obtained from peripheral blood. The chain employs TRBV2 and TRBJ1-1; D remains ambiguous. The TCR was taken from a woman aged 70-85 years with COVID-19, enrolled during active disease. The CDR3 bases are TGTGCCAGCAGTGACCCCTTCCCCCCTGAAGCTTTCTTT. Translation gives CASSDPFPPEAFF.